The 18 T cell receptor beta chains listed next were all sequenced from one sample in a study of OX40 agonist ivuxolimab in advanced cancers. Generated by immunoSEQ multiplex PCR, the TCRdb table keeps only in-frame clones and is missing some. The table records some 100,000 clones, about nine tenths of them present only once. The sample was CD4+ or CD8+ T cells sorted from blood, taken in a trial of the OX40 agonist ivuxolimab. These TCRs come from an adult with an advanced solid tumor such as melanoma, head and neck, liver or kidney cancer.

As concerns this clone: Additional DNA sequences in this sample encode the identical CDR3. CDR3 nucleotides: TGTGCCAGCAGCCTTAGCGGGACAGGAGAGACCCAGTACTTC. This encodes CASSLSGTGETQYF. The rearrangement uses TRBV7-2 and TRBJ2-5; D is tentatively TRBD1 or TRBD2 (8 bases each). Trimming pared 5 bases from V and 4 bases from J, leaving 14 bases between. Germline CDR1 reads SGHTA; CDR2 reads FQGNSA. The length of the CDR3 is 14 residues.

The rearrangement links TRBV5-1 to TRBJ2-1; 8 bases fit TRBD1. Looked up from germline, CDR1 is SGHRS and CDR2 is YFSETQ. The CDR3 spans 14 residues. After removal of 4 bases from V and 9 bases from J, the junction contained 9 bases not matched to a gene. The CDR3 bases are TGCGCCAGCAGCGCGCCTGACAGGGGCTTTGAGCAGTTCTTC. This gives the protein CASSAPDRGFEQFF.

The chain joins TRBV28 to TRBJ2-5; weak D call: TRBD2 (5 bases). The CDR3 covers 15 residues. In germline, CDR1 is MDHEN, CDR2 SYDVKM. V dropped 6 bases and J dropped 1 base, with 15 bases sitting between them. CDR3 sequence: CASSTTRTVQETQYF. The CDR3 bases are TGTGCCAGCAGCACCACAAGGACTGTCCAAGAGACCCAGTACTTC.

A word on this clone: Within the sample, other DNA sequences also encode this same CDR3. This chain uses TRBV18 with TRBJ2-3; D is ambiguous. The V gene's germline CDR1 is KGHSH and CDR2 LQKENI. The CDR3 extends over 13 amino acids. Trimming took off 3 bases at V and 0 bases at J, with 4 bases between the two ends. CDR3 loop: CASSPSSTDTQYF. The CDR3, as DNA: TGTGCCAGCTCACCGTCCAGCACAGATACGCAGTATTTT.

This rearrangement joins TRBV7-2 to TRBJ2-5; 10 bases are shared with TRBD2. The CDR3 is made up of 14 amino acids. The germline gives CDR1 SGHTA, CDR2 FQGNSA. V trimming: 1 base; J trimming: 5 bases; junction bases outside the gene matches: 1. The CDR3 DNA sequence: TGTGCCAGCAGCTTAGTGGGACTAGCGGAGACCCAGTACTTC. Its protein product is CASSLVGLAETQYF.

CDR3 in DNA: TGTGCCAGCAGCGTAGGACTAGCGGAATACAATGAGCAGTTCTTC. Translating it yields CASSVGLAEYNEQFF. This chain links TRBV9 with TRBJ2-1, with 9 bases aligning to TRBD2. CDR3 size: 15 residues. Losses at the gene ends were 0 bases for V and 4 bases for J; bases not matched to a gene: 2. CDR1 and CDR2 from the germline V gene are SGDLS and YYNGEE.

CDR3 nucleotide sequence: TGTGCCAGTAGTATAGATCACCTGGGACTAGCGGGAGCTGATGAGCAGTTCTTC. Translated: CASSIDHLGLAGADEQFF. The chain combines TRBV19 with TRBJ2-1, with TRBD2 identical over 14 bases. V shed 0 bases and J 8 bases; nucleotides not matched to a gene: 9. Germline assignment: CDR1 LNHDA and CDR2 SQIVND (reference sequence). The CDR3 covers 18 residues.

The chain recombines TRBV7-2 with TRBJ2-2, with D tentatively TRBD1 (6 bases). Germline-derived CDR1 and CDR2 are SGHTA and FQGNSA. CDR3 length: 13 amino acids. V was shortened by 7 bases and J by 4 bases, with 10 bases between the two germline ends. The CDR3 DNA sequence: TGTGCCAGCACCCCAGGGGCCACCGGGGAGCTGTTTTTT. Its translation: CASTPGATGELFF.

The chain joins TRBV9 to TRBJ2-2; D possibly matches TRBD1 or TRBD2 (5 bases each). The CDR3 covers 16 residues. Germline CDR1 SGDLS, CDR2 YYNGEE. The V end was cut by 1 base, the J end by 4 bases, with 14 bases between. CDR3 coding DNA: TGTGCCAGCAGCGTACAACCGGGACCGAGCACCGGGGAGCTGTTTTTT. Its protein is CASSVQPGPSTGELFF.

V gene TRBV5-1 combines with J gene TRBJ2-3; 9 bases fit TRBD2. This CDR3 contains 15 residues. CDR1 is SGHRS and CDR2 is YFSETQ in the germline V gene. V dropped 2 bases and J dropped 4; count of bases not matched to a gene: 5. CDR3 in DNA: TGCGCCAGCAGCTTAGGCGGGAGGGCCCCAGATACGCAGTATTTT. It encodes CASSLGGRAPDTQYF.

A remark on this clone: The junction shows a germline mismatch at one end, possibly a read error. The CDR3 loop is CASTLGGRNTDTQYF. CDR3 nucleotides: TGTGCCAGCACTTTAGGGGGCAGGAACACAGATACGCAGTATTTT. The chain has TRBV28 and TRBJ2-3; TRBD1 agrees at 7 bases. The CDR3 has 15 residues. The V gene's germline CDR1 is MDHEN and CDR2 SYDVKM.

This sequence joins TRBV7-2 and TRBJ2-7; TRBD1 agrees at 8 bases. This CDR3 contains 15 residues. Losses at the gene ends were 2 bases for V and 3 bases for J; bases not matched to a gene: 6. Germline CDR1 and CDR2: SGHTA and FQGNSA. The CDR3 is CASSLSDRAGYEQYF. The CDR3 DNA follows: TGTGCCAGCAGCTTATCGGACAGGGCGGGCTACGAGCAGTACTTC.

This clone was recorded only once. The chain links TRBV7-2 to TRBJ1-5, with D unclear. Trimming cost V 0 bases and J 4 bases, with 16 bases left between them. The CDR3 has 17 amino acids. Germline CDR1 is SGHTA and CDR2 is FQGNSA. CDR3 loop: CASSLAEDRPNNQPQHF. The CDR3 coding sequence is TGTGCCAGCAGCTTAGCCGAGGACCGCCCGAATAATCAGCCCCAGCATTTT.

The chain combines TRBV28 with TRBJ2-3; the D is unclear. In germline, CDR1 is MDHEN, CDR2 SYDVKM. This CDR3 has 16 residues. The V end lost 4 bases, the J end lost 2 bases, and 16 bases lay between the germline ends. The CDR3 reads CASSSAVAGYTDTQYF. The CDR3 DNA reads as TGTGCCAGCAGTTCCGCCGTTGCAGGCTACACAGATACGCAGTATTTT.

The genes are TRBV7-3 and TRBJ2-2; perhaps TRBD2 as D (5 bases). From germline, CDR1 is SGHTA and CDR2 FQGTGA. V shed 2 bases and J shed 3 bases, with 7 bases lying between them. The CDR3 has 14 amino acids. CDR3 amino acids: CASSLGGYTGELFF. The CDR3 DNA is TGTGCCAGCAGCTTAGGAGGCTACACCGGGGAGCTGTTTTTT.

The chain has TRBV28 and TRBJ2-7, with no clear D. Trimming stripped 7 bases from V and 2 bases from J, with 12 bases between. The CDR3 runs to 13 residues. Germline CDR1 is MDHEN and CDR2 is SYDVKM. The CDR3 loop is CASTPSGPYEQYF. Written as DNA, the CDR3 is TGTGCCAGCACCCCGAGTGGTCCCTACGAGCAGTACTTC. The variable domain in full, with the rest retrieved from reference TRBV28 and TRBJ2-7, is DVKVTQSSRYLVKRTGEKVFLECVQDMDHENMFWYRQDPGLGLRLIYFSYDVKMKEKGDIPEGYSVSREKKERFSLILESASTNQTSMYLCASTPSGPYEQYFGPGTRLTVT.

The V gene is TRBV21-1, the J gene TRBJ2-7; TRBD2 is the table's D call, not checked against the DNA. TRBV21-1 is classified as a pseudogene. The length of the CDR3 is 16 residues. The CDR3 spells CASGGRLAGSSYEQYF. CDR3 DNA: TGTGCCAGCGGGGGTAGGCTAGCGGGTTCCTCCTACGAGCAGTACTTC.

This sequence joins TRBV11-2 and TRBJ1-5; D is unclear. This CDR3 has 13 amino acids. Deletions cut 2 bases from V and 4 bases from J, with 6 bases between. Germline V gene sequence: CDR1 SGHAT, CDR2 FQNNGV. Here the CDR3 reads CASSLSENQPQHF. CDR3 bases: TGTGCCAGCAGCTTAAGTGAGAATCAGCCCCAGCATTTT. Combining the CDR3 with reference TRBV11-2 and TRBJ1-5 gives the whole variable domain EAGVAQSPRYKIIEKRQSVAFWCNPISGHATLYWYQQILGQGPKLLIQFQNNGVVDDSQLPKDRFSAERLKGVDSTLKIQPAKLEDSAVYLCASSLSENQPQHFGDGTRLSIL.